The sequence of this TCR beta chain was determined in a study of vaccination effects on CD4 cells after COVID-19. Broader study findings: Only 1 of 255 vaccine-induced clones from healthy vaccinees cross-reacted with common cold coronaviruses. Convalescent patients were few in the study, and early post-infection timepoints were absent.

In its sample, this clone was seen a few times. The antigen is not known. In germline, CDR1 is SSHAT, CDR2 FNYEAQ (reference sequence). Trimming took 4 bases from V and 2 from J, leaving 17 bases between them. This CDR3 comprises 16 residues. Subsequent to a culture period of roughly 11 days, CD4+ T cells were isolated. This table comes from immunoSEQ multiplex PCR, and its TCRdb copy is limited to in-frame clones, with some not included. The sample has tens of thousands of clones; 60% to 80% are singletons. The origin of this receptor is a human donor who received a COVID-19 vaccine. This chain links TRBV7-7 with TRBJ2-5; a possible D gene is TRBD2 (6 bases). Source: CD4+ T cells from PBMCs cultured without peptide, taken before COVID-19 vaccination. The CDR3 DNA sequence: TGTGCCAGCAGCTCTGGGCGACTAGTGGGACAAGAGACCCAGTACTTC. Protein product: CASSSGRLVGQETQYF.